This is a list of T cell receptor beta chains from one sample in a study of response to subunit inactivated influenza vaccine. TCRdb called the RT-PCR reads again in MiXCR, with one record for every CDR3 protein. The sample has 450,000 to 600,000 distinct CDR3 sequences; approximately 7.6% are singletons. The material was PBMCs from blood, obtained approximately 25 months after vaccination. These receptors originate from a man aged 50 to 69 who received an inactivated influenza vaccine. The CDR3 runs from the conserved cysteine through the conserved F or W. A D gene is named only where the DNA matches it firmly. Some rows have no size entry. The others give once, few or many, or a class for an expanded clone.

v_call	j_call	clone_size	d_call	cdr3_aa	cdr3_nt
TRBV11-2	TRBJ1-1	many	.	CASSSGYTEAFF	TGTGCCAGCAGCTCCGGGTACACTGAAGCTTTCTTT
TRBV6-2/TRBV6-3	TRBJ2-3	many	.	CASSYSDSTDTQYF	TGTGCCAGCAGTTACTCGGACAGCACAGATACGCAGTATTTT
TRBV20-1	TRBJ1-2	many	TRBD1	CSARGLWGQGRRNYGYTF	TGCAGTGCTAGAGGGTTATGGGGACAGGGAAGGAGGAACTATGGCTACACCTTC
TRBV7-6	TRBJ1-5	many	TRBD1	CASSPGQDQYSNQPQHF	TGTGCCAGCAGCCCCGGACAGGACCAGTATAGCAATCAGCCCCAGCATTTT
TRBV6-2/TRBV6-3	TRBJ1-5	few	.	CASSSARNFNQPQHF	TGTGCCAGCAGTTCGGCACGGAACTTCAATCAGCCCCAGCATTTT
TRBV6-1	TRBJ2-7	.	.	CASSPDYTGYEQYF	TGTGCCAGCAGCCCCGACTATACTGGTTACGAGCAGTACTTC
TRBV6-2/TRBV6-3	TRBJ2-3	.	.	CASSYQRDTQYF	TGTGCCAGCAGTTATCAGCGGGATACGCAGTATTTT
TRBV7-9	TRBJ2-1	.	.	CASSLADGGEQFF	TGTGCCAGCAGCTTAGCGGATGGGGGTGAGCAGTTCTTC
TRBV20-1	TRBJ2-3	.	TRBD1	CSARPPGTGADTQYF	TGCAGTGCACGCCCGCCAGGGACAGGGGCAGATACGCAGTATTTT
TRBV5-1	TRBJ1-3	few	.	CASRGGGAGNTIYF	TGCGCCAGCAGAGGAGGCGGTGCTGGAAACACCATATATTTT
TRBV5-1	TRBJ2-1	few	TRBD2	CASSALALSYNEQFF	TGCGCCAGCAGCGCACTAGCGTTGTCCTACAATGAGCAGTTCTTC
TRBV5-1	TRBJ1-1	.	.	CASSPLTGTNTEAFF	TGCGCCAGCAGCCCGTTGACAGGTACGAACACTGAAGCTTTCTTT
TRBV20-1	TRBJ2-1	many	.	CSAIEITDSYNEQFF	TGCAGTGCTATAGAGATCACCGACAGCTACAATGAGCAGTTCTTC
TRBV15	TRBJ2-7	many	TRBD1	CATSSTAGTGGRFEQYF	TGTGCCACCAGCAGTACTGCCGGGACAGGGGGTCGATTCGAGCAGTACTTC
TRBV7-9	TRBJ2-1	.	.	CASSPQNEQFF	TGTGCCAGCAGCCCGCAAAATGAGCAGTTCTTC
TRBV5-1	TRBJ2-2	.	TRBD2	CASSTTSATGELFF	TGCGCCAGCAGCACGACTAGCGCCACCGGGGAGCTGTTTTTT
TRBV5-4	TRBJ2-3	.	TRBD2	CASSLDGGVTDTQYF	TGTGCCAGCAGCTTAGACGGGGGGGTCACAGATACGCAGTATTTT
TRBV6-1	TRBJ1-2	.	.	CASSEGALREGYTF	TGTGCCAGCAGTGAAGGGGCACTCCGTGAAGGCTACACCTTC
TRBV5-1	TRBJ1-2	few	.	CASSLDQGYANYGYTF	TGCGCCAGCAGCTTGGACCAGGGCTACGCTAACTATGGCTACACCTTC
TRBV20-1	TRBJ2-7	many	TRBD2	CSATTGTSVSYEQYF	TGCAGTGCTACGACCGGGACTAGCGTTTCCTACGAGCAGTACTTC
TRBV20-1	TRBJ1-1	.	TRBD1	CSARDPRGPTEAFF	TGCAGTGCTAGAGACCCCAGGGGGCCCACTGAAGCTTTCTTT
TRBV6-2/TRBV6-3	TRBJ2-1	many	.	CASSPQGRGQYNEQFF	TGTGCCAGCAGTCCCCAGGGACGGGGTCAATACAATGAGCAGTTCTTC
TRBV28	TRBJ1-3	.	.	CASSLSTENSGNTIYF	TGTGCCAGCAGTTTATCAACAGAAAACTCTGGAAACACCATATATTTT
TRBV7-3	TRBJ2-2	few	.	CASSSIPNPGELFF	TGTGCCAGCAGCTCCATCCCAAACCCCGGGGAGCTGTTTTTT
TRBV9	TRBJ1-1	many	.	CASSVHMNTEAFF	TGTGCCAGCAGCGTACACATGAACACTGAAGCTTTCTTT
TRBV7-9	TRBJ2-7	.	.	CASSFPTGPYEQYF	TGTGCCAGCAGCTTCCCGACAGGCCCCTACGAGCAGTACTTC
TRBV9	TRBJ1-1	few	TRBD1	CASSLGQGRPIEAFF	TGTGCCAGCAGCCTAGGACAGGGCCGACCAATTGAAGCTTTCTTT
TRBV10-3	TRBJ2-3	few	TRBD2	CAISEERGRTDTQYF	TGTGCCATCAGTGAGGAGCGGGGGCGAACAGATACGCAGTATTTT
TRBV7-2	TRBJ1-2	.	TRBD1	CASSLGVRTGFSGYTF	TGTGCCAGCAGCTTAGGAGTGCGGACAGGGTTCTCTGGCTACACCTTC
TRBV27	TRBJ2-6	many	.	CASSLRWQNVLTF	TGTGCCAGCAGTTTACGCTGGCAGAACGTCCTGACTTTC
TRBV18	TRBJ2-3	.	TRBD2	CASCSAGGTDTQYF	TGTGCCAGCTGCTCGGCGGGGGGCACAGATACGCAGTATTTT
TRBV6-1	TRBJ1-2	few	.	CASTTRGRGSDGYTF	TGTGCCAGCACCACTCGCGGCAGGGGATCGGATGGCTACACCTTC
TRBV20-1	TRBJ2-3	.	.	CSARVGADTQYF	TGCAGTGCTAGAGTGGGTGCAGATACGCAGTATTTT
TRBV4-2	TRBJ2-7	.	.	CASSQDNAARYEQYF	TGTGCCAGCAGCCAAGATAACGCGGCACGCTACGAGCAGTACTTC
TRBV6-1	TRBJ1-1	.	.	CASRIGQSNTEAFF	TGTGCCAGCAGAATTGGACAGTCGAACACTGAAGCTTTCTTT
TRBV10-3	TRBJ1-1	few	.	CAIKKEFLDTEAFF	TGTGCCATAAAAAAAGAGTTTTTGGACACTGAAGCTTTCTTT
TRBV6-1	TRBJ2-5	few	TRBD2	CASSRTSGKGGQETQYF	TGTGCCAGCAGTAGGACTAGCGGGAAGGGGGGCCAAGAGACCCAGTACTTC
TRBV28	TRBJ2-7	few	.	CASSKLGTLASYEQYF	TGTGCCAGCAGCAAATTAGGGACGCTGGCCTCCTACGAGCAGTACTTC
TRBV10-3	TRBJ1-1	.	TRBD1	CAINRPGGTEAFF	TGTGCCATCAATAGGCCAGGGGGCACTGAAGCTTTCTTT
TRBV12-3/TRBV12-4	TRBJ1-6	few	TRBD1	CASSLDRGRSPLHF	TGTGCCAGCAGTTTAGACAGGGGGCGTTCACCCCTCCACTTT
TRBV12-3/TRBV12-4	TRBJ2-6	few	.	CASSPGLPGANVLTF	TGTGCCAGCAGTCCCGGTCTGCCTGGGGCCAACGTCCTGACTTTC
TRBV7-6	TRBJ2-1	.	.	CASSLGPRGTYNEQFF	TGTGCCAGCAGCTTAGGCCCCCGGGGGACGTACAATGAGCAGTTCTTC
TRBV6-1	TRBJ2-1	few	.	CASSPPGVAGNEQFF	TGTGCCAGCAGCCCCCCCGGAGTGGCCGGCAATGAGCAGTTCTTC
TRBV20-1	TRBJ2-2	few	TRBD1	CSARSHRGRSITGELFF	TGCAGTGCTAGATCCCACAGGGGTCGTTCGATCACCGGGGAGCTGTTTTTT
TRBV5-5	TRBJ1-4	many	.	CASSLASSATNEKLFF	TGTGCCAGCAGCTTGGCCAGTAGTGCAACTAATGAAAAACTGTTTTTT